The 2 T cell receptor beta chains listed next were all sequenced from one sample in a study of low-dose radiotherapy and immunotherapy resistance in tumors. With TRAV- and TRBV-specific primers, first-strand cDNA was made, covering the alpha and beta chains. For amplifying TCRs, the PCR ran for 20 to 25 cycles with Phusion, which was used together with a constant-region primer and the adapter on the V primers. TCRdb independently ran MiXCR on the reads; one entry per CDR3 protein. The data hold about 82,000 distinct CDR3 sequences, with under 20% observed a single time. Time point denoted: before trial treatment. The sample in question was PBMCs, obtained before treatment. These receptors all stem from a male donor with prostate cancer.

This clonotype appeared many times. CDR3 residues: CASSTGQGAIEQYF. The CDR3, as DNA: TGCGCCAGCAGCACCGGACAGGGGGCGATCGAGCAGTACTTC. The V call is TRBV5-1, the J call TRBJ2-7; 11 nucleotides agree with TRBD1. The germline gives CDR1 SGHRS, CDR2 YFSETQ. J was trimmed by 6 bases and V by 4 bases; bases with no gene match: 6. The CDR3 covers 14 residues.

This clonotype was detected a few times. The J gene is TRBJ2-1, the V gene TRBV19; 8 bases align to TRBD1. Germline values: CDR1 LNHDA, CDR2 SQIVND (reference sequence). V shed 1 base, J shed 6 bases, and the junction held 5 bases outside the gene matches. This CDR3 comprises 15 residues. As DNA, the CDR3 is TGTGCCAGTAGTATAGCGGGACAGGTTTCCAATGAGCAGTTCTTC. Its translation is CASSIAGQVSNEQFF. Looking up the rest from reference TRBV19 and TRBJ2-1 gives the full variable domain: DGGITQSPKYLFRKEGQNVTLSCEQNLNHDAMYWYRQDPGQGLRLIYYSQIVNDFQKGDIAEGYSVSREKKESFPLTVTSAQKNPTAFYLCASSIAGQVSNEQFFGPGTRLTVL.